These 23 T cell receptor beta chains were sequenced from one sample in a study of shared clonotypes between healthy human individuals. The method was immunoSEQ multiplex PCR; TCRdb's version includes in-frame clones alone and lacks a portion of them. Of 150,000 to 200,000 clones in the sample, approximately 92% were seen once. Sample: naive CD4+ T cells sorted from blood. Subset denoted: CD45RA+ positively selected. The receptors originated from a woman under 40 in good health.

The chain is built from TRBV28 and TRBJ2-2; perhaps TRBD1 as D (6 bases). Trimming left V 7 bases short and J 6 bases short, with 18 bases between. The CDR3 spans 15 residues. The germline CDR1 and CDR2 sequences are MDHEN and SYDVKM. This CDR3 is CASKPRTVEAGELFF. DNA for the CDR3: TGTGCCAGCAAACCACGGACAGTCGAAGCCGGGGAGCTGTTTTTT.

This clone was counted a single time. V and J are TRBV28 and TRBJ1-4, with 7 bases lining up with TRBD1. J gave up 7 bases and V 5 bases, and 10 bases lay outside the gene matches. CDR3 size: 15 residues. Germline CDR1 MDHEN, CDR2 SYDVKM. CDR3 in amino acids: CASSGQTGLSEKLFF. In DNA, the CDR3 is TGTGCCAGCAGTGGTCAGACAGGGCTCAGTGAAAAACTGTTTTTT.

The rearrangement links TRBV2 to TRBJ1-1; D is perhaps TRBD1 (6 bases). The CDR3 is 13 amino acids. Germline lookup yields CDR1 SNHLY and CDR2 FYNNEI. The ends were cut back, 5 bases at V and 6 bases at J, with 13 bases in the middle. CDR3 coding DNA: TGTGCCAGCAGTTACCAGGGGCCAGCTGAAGCTTTCTTT. Its protein is CASSYQGPAEAFF.

The chain couples TRBV5-1 to TRBJ2-5, with a possible D match to TRBD1 (5 bases). The V gene lost 1 base and the J gene lost 6 bases, with 10 bases spanning the gap. The CDR3 runs to 13 residues. Germline V CDR1 and CDR2: SGHRS, YFSETQ. Here the CDR3 DNA reads TGCGCCAGCAGCTTGACAGGTGGCAAGACCCAGTACTTC. This sequence encodes CASSLTGGKTQYF.

This rearrangement joins TRBV12-2 to TRBJ1-1; the table's D call TRBD1 went unverified against the DNA. TRBV12-2 is annotated as a pseudogene. This CDR3 spans 16 amino acids. The CDR3 nucleotides read TGTGCAAGTCGCTTCTCCAGGGGGGATGTTAGTACTGAAGCTTTCTTT. Its protein is CASRFSRGDVSTEAFF.

The chain has TRBV27 and TRBJ1-2; 9 nucleotides match TRBD1. This CDR3 comprises 14 residues. Germline lookup yields CDR1 MNHEY and CDR2 SMNVEV (reference sequence). J lost 8 bases, V lost 3 bases, and 7 bases had no gene match. The CDR3: CASSLYRGHRGYTF. CDR3 bases: TGTGCCAGCAGTTTGTACAGGGGGCATAGGGGCTACACCTTC.

The chain combines TRBV29-1 with TRBJ2-1; 9 bases align to TRBD2. The CDR3 consists of 16 residues. CDR1 and CDR2 (germline): SQVTM, ANQGSEA. The V and J ends lost 0 bases and 8 bases, in that order; junction bases with no gene match: 11. The CDR3 bases are TGCAGCGTTGAAGATCGTTACAGCGGGAGGTCCCATGAGCAGTTCTTC. It yields the protein CSVEDRYSGRSHEQFF.

The rearrangement uses TRBV6-5 and TRBJ1-1, with 7 bases fitting TRBD1. Germline V gives CDR1 MNHEY, CDR2 SVGAGI. V lost 4 bases and J lost 3; bases outside the gene matches: 2. This CDR3 is built from 13 residues. CDR3 loop: CASSSQGDTEAFF. In DNA form, the CDR3 reads TGTGCCAGCAGTTCCCAGGGGGACACTGAAGCTTTCTTT.

The chain recombines TRBV9 with TRBJ2-5, with TRBD1 as a possible D gene (6 bases). The DNA end lines up better with TRBJ2-7; the J call may be wrong. This CDR3 comprises 15 residues. In germline, CDR1 is SGDLS, CDR2 YYNGEE. The CDR3 nucleotides read TGTGCCAGCAGCGTAGGGTGGGGGCCCTCCTACGAGCAGTACTTC. It yields the protein CASSVGWGPSYEQYF.

The chain joins TRBV19 to TRBJ2-7; TRBD2 matches 7 bases. CDR1 LNHDA and CDR2 SQIVND come from the germline V gene (reference sequence). This CDR3 region has 13 residues. V lost 10 bases, J lost 0 bases, and 6 bases stayed unmatched. The CDR3 sequence is CATSAGNSYEQYF. CDR3 nucleotide sequence: TGTGCCACCTCAGCGGGGAACTCCTACGAGCAGTACTTC.

The rearrangement links TRBV21-1 to TRBJ2-7; the table names TRBD2, a call not compared with the DNA. TRBV21-1 is described as a pseudogene. This CDR3 contains 14 residues. CDR3 residues: CASSKEPRFGEQYF. The CDR3 bases are TGTGCCAGCAGCAAAGAGCCCCGCTTCGGCGAGCAGTACTTC.

The count of this clone is one. The chain joins TRBV18 to TRBJ1-5; D is unclear. This CDR3 region has 17 residues. CDR1 is KGHSH and CDR2 is LQKENI in the germline V gene. Deletions cut 0 bases from V and 2 bases from J, with 14 bases between. The CDR3 DNA is TGTGCCAGCTCACCACCGGGAGACTCTGGGGGCAATCAGCCCCAGCATTTT. It yields the protein CASSPPGDSGGNQPQHF.

The chain combines TRBV7-9 with TRBJ1-6, with D possibly being TRBD1 (6 bases). The CDR3 runs 16 residues. CDR1 and CDR2 from the germline V gene are SEHNR and FQNEAQ (reference sequence). Trimming cost V 5 bases and J 7 bases, with 18 bases left between them. The CDR3 coding sequence is TGTGCCAGCAGCACCGCCGGGACAAAAAGAAATTCACCCCTCCACTTT. Its translation: CASSTAGTKRNSPLHF.

In nucleotides, the CDR3 is TGTGCCAGCAGCCACTACCGGGACAGGGGCCATGGCTACACCTTC. Its protein is CASSHYRDRGHGYTF. The rearrangement links TRBV11-2 to TRBJ1-2; TRBD1 matches at 10 bases. J lost 6 bases, V lost 5 bases, and 9 bases had no gene match. Germline V gives CDR1 SGHAT, CDR2 FQNNGV. This CDR3 has 15 amino acids.

The chain is built from TRBV6-5 and TRBJ2-7; possibly TRBD1 for D (5 bases). In germline, CDR1 is MNHEY, CDR2 SVGAGI. This CDR3 contains 15 residues. Trimming left V 5 bases short and J 3 bases short, with 17 bases between. CDR3 DNA sequence: TGTGCCAGCAGTAGGAGTCAGGGATGGGGCTACGAGCAGTACTTC. This gives the protein CASSRSQGWGYEQYF.

This chain joins TRBV6-5 and TRBJ2-7; 8 bases are a match to TRBD2. Germline CDR1 and CDR2: MNHEY and SVGAGI. With 2 bases clipped from V and 2 bases from J, the junction kept 8 bases outside the gene matches. This CDR3 contains 16 residues. The CDR3 spells CASSYALDGRAYEQYF. The CDR3 DNA reads TGTGCCAGCAGTTACGCCCTCGACGGGAGGGCCTACGAGCAGTACTTC.

The CDR3 DNA reads TGCGCCAGCAGCCCGGAGGGGGTTGGGCTCTCCTACGAGCAGTACTTC. It is translated as CASSPEGVGLSYEQYF. The chain employs TRBV5-1 and TRBJ2-7, with D possibly being TRBD1 or TRBD2 (6 bases each). This CDR3 has 16 amino acids. CDR1 and CDR2 from the germline V gene are SGHRS and YFSETQ. The V end was cut by 4 bases, the J end by 0 bases, with 17 bases between.

This clone is a singleton in its sample. The chain has TRBV7-9 and TRBJ2-5; D gene uncertain. Matching the DNA end better, TRBJ2-7 makes the J call doubtful. Per the germline V gene, CDR1 is SEHNR and CDR2 is FQNEAQ (reference sequence). The CDR3 is made up of 16 amino acids. As DNA, the CDR3 is TGTGCCAGCAGCTTAGTGGCAGGACCCAGCTCCTACGAGCAGTACTTC. Amino acid sequence: CASSLVAGPSSYEQYF.

This chain links TRBV18 with TRBJ2-7; D unclear. CDR1 and CDR2 (germline): KGHSH, LQKENI. Trimming took off 4 bases at V and 2 bases at J, with 12 bases between the two ends. This CDR3 is 14 amino acids long. The CDR3, as DNA: TGTGCCAGCTCACAATCGACATTCACCTACGAGCAGTACTTC. It encodes CASSQSTFTYEQYF.

The rearrangement joins TRBV28 to TRBJ2-5, with 10 bases aligning to TRBD1. V lost 5 bases and J lost 5; bases outside the gene matches: 5. CDR1 is MDHEN, CDR2 SYDVKM, per germline. The CDR3 consists of 14 residues. The CDR3: CASSRDRGGETQYF. The CDR3 DNA is TGTGCCAGCAGTCGGGACAGGGGCGGGGAGACCCAGTACTTC.

The chain has TRBV27 and TRBJ2-7; 10 nucleotides line up with TRBD1. Germline trimming cut 5 bases from V and 3 bases from J; bases unmatched to any gene: 7. Per germline, CDR1 MNHEY and CDR2 SMNVEV (reference sequence). The CDR3 runs 15 residues. In nucleotides, the CDR3 is TGTGCCAGCAGTCCAGCCGGGACAGGGGTCTACGAGCAGTACTTC. Its protein is CASSPAGTGVYEQYF.

CDR3 nucleotide sequence: TGTGCCAGCAGTCCAATTAGCTACGAGCAGTACTTC. It specifies CASSPISYEQYF. The rearrangement joins TRBV6-5 to TRBJ2-7, with unresolved D. This CDR3 region has 12 residues. With 5 bases removed from V and 3 bases from J, the gap between germline ends came to 8 bases. Germline V gene data show CDR1 as MNHEY and CDR2 as SVGAGI.

CDR3 sequence (DNA): TGCGCCAGCAGCTTTCATCCGACGGCCGGGAACTATGGCTACACCTTC. Translation gives CASSFHPTAGNYGYTF. The chain links TRBV5-1 to TRBJ1-2; D call uncertain. V lost 2 bases to trimming and J lost 2 bases, with 16 bases between them. The CDR3 covers 16 residues. The germline V gene has CDR1 SGHRS and CDR2 YFSETQ.